Sequencing of this T cell receptor beta chain was carried out in a study of shared T cell receptors in the human thymus. Germline V gives CDR1 SGHDT, CDR2 YYEEEE. Deletions cut 1 base from V and 1 base from J, with 20 bases between. The CDR3 runs to 18 residues. Clones were read by immunoSEQ multiplex PCR, and TCRdb kept only the in-frame ones, dropping some. The sample records 600,000 or so clones, 80% to 90% being singletons. The same data also went into a second study, on human thymus T cells.

The sequenced sample was thymocytes. The clonotype comes from a boy in the first two years of life with a congenital heart defect. The V and J genes are TRBV5-6 and TRBJ1-1; TRBD1 is a possible D gene (6 bases). The CDR3 loop reads CASSLNFGAQGPNTEAFF. CDR3 DNA sequence: TGTGCCAGCAGCTTGAATTTCGGCGCACAGGGACCGAACACTGAAGCTTTCTTT.